Each of the 30 T cell receptor beta chains below was sequenced from the same sample in a study of Ad26.COV2.S vaccination and SARS-CoV-2 variants. Method: immunoSEQ multiplex PCR; TCRdb's copy keeps in-frame clones and lacks some. This sample has about 440,000 clones; less than 95% occur once, and the top ten carry approximately 4.5%. Treatment of the sample: 19 received Ad26.COV2.S at low or high dose, single or two shots; about 5 received placebo; per-sample allocation not given. It was on day 63 after the first vaccine or placebo injection that samples were taken. This sample comprised peripheral blood, obtained in a trial of Ad26.COV2.S vaccine versus placebo. The source of these receptors is a person between 18 and 59 years old who received the Ad26.COV2.S COVID-19 vaccine or a placebo.

The rearrangement joins TRBV2 to TRBJ2-1; 12 nucleotides align to TRBD2. Germline loops: CDR1 SNHLY, CDR2 FYNNEI. The CDR3 runs to 16 residues. V was clipped by 10 bases and J by 0 bases; unmatched bases: 7. The CDR3 protein is CATDLAGGSSYNEQFF. Here the CDR3 DNA reads TGTGCCACCGACCTAGCGGGAGGGAGCTCCTACAATGAGCAGTTCTTC.

J is TRBJ2-3 and V is TRBV20-1; tentative D call: TRBD1 (5 bases). Germline V gene lookup returns CDR1 DFQATT and CDR2 SNEGSKA (reference sequence). CDR3 length: 16 residues. The germline V and J ends were trimmed by 3 bases and 0 bases, with 16 bases remaining between them. The CDR3 protein is CSASFGQQASTDTQYF. The CDR3, as DNA: TGCAGTGCTAGTTTCGGGCAACAGGCTAGCACAGATACGCAGTATTTT.

The V call is TRBV10-3, the J call TRBJ2-7; a weak D match, TRBD1 (5 bases). The CDR3 has 14 residues. CDR1 and CDR2 (germline): ENHRY, SYGVKD. V lost 1 base, J lost 6 bases, and 13 bases lay in between. This CDR3 reads CAISELGQRSEQYF. The DNA for the CDR3 is TGTGCCATCAGTGAGTTAGGACAACGTTCCGAGCAGTACTTC.

The chain couples TRBV9 to TRBJ2-5; unclear D gene. Germline V gene lookup returns CDR1 SGDLS and CDR2 YYNGEE. V gave up 0 bases and J gave up 0 bases, with 3 bases separating them. The CDR3 is 13 amino acids. The CDR3 bases are TGTGCCAGCAGCGTAGGGGACCAAGAGACCCAGTACTTC. Translated: CASSVGDQETQYF.

This sequence joins TRBV9 and TRBJ1-3; no firm D call. V gave up 4 bases and J gave up 0 bases, with 17 bases separating them. This CDR3 is built from 17 residues. The germline V gene has CDR1 SGDLS and CDR2 YYNGEE. The CDR3 here is CASSPSTEGYSGNTIYF. CDR3 DNA: TGTGCCAGCAGCCCGTCGACGGAAGGTTACTCTGGAAACACCATATATTTT.

This clone was observed a handful of times. The chain has TRBV5-3 and TRBJ2-1; 7 bases match TRBD2. TRBV5-3 is labeled an ORF, and its function is uncertain. Trimming removed 0 bases from V and 2 bases from J; junction bases left unmatched: 2. The CDR3 runs 15 residues. DNA for the CDR3: TGTGCCAGAAGCTTGGAACTAGCGACCTACAATGAGCAGTTCTTC. This sequence encodes CARSLELATYNEQFF.

The V gene is TRBV13, the J gene TRBJ2-2; 10 bases agree with TRBD2. This CDR3 has 18 amino acids. Looked up from germline, CDR1 is PRHDT and CDR2 is FYEKMQ (reference sequence). J lost 2 bases, V lost 0 bases, and 6 bases had no gene match. This CDR3 is CASSLGGGLAENTGELFF. The DNA for the CDR3 is TGTGCCAGCAGCTTAGGAGGTGGACTAGCGGAAAACACCGGGGAGCTGTTTTTT.

The chain combines TRBV7-2 with TRBJ2-2; 9 bases align to TRBD1. From germline, CDR1 is SGHTA and CDR2 FQGNSA. The CDR3 extends over 15 amino acids. The trim removed 5 bases at V and 4 bases at J, leaving 5 bases unmatched. In nucleotides, the CDR3 is TGTGCCAGCAGCCGGGGACAGGGTACCACCGGGGAGCTGTTTTTT. This gives the protein CASSRGQGTTGELFF.

The chain is built from TRBV7-9 and TRBJ2-5; D may match TRBD1 or TRBD2 (5 bases each). Trimming took off 7 bases at V and 0 bases at J, with 15 bases between the two ends. This CDR3 region has 15 residues. In germline, CDR1 is SEHNR, CDR2 FQNEAQ (reference sequence). CDR3 in DNA: TGTGCCAGCACCCTCTACTGGGGGAACCAAGAGACCCAGTACTTC. Protein sequence: CASTLYWGNQETQYF.

The rearrangement uses TRBV3-1 (or the pseudogene TRBV3-2) and TRBJ2-7, with D possibly matching TRBD2 (5 bases). The germline gives CDR1 LGHDT, CDR2 YNNKEL (reference sequence). The CDR3 is 13 residues long. V shed 4 bases and J shed 2 bases, with 9 bases lying between them. The CDR3 protein is CASSLRGTYEQYF. The CDR3 bases are TGTGCCAGCAGCCTCCGGGGAACCTACGAGCAGTACTTC.

This clone was counted a single time. CDR3 nucleotides: TGTGCCAGCAGTTACTCAATTCAGGGGCCCGAGCAGTACTTC. It codes for CASSYSIQGPEQYF. J is TRBJ2-7 and V is TRBV6-5, with D perhaps TRBD1 (6 bases). CDR1 is MNHEY, CDR2 SVGAGI, per germline. V lost 0 bases to trimming and J lost 6 bases, with 12 bases between them. The CDR3 length is 14 residues.

The genes are TRBV7-8 and TRBJ2-5; the D is unclear. Trimming cost V 4 bases and J 2 bases, with 11 bases left between them. Germline values: CDR1 SGHVS, CDR2 FQNEAQ. The CDR3 has 14 residues. The CDR3 reads CASSSLGPQETQYF. The CDR3 nucleotides read TGTGCCAGCAGCTCGCTAGGCCCGCAAGAGACCCAGTACTTC.

There are a few counts of this clone. J is TRBJ1-2 and V is TRBV18; D not certain. Germline V gene data show CDR1 as KGHSH and CDR2 as LQKENI. The V gene lost 2 bases and the J gene lost 8 bases, with 12 bases spanning the gap. The CDR3 contains 13 residues. The CDR3 is CASSPEDGRGYTF. The CDR3 nucleotides are TGTGCCAGCTCACCAGAGGACGGTCGGGGCTACACCTTC.

This chain joins TRBV12-5 and TRBJ1-2; TRBD1 agrees at 7 bases. Trimming cost V 1 base and J 4 bases; bases outside gene matches: 3. CDR3 size: 14 residues. CDR1 LGHNT and CDR2 FRNRAP come from the germline V gene. The CDR3 loop is CASGLEDRFYGYTF. The CDR3 bases are TGTGCTAGTGGTTTGGAGGACAGGTTCTATGGCTACACCTTC.

CDR3 DNA: TGTGCCAGTAGGGGGACAGGGCGGACTAATGAAAAACTGTTTTTT. This gives the protein CASRGTGRTNEKLFF. The chain uses TRBV19 and TRBJ1-4; 9 bases are a match to TRBD1. In germline, CDR1 is LNHDA, CDR2 SQIVND (reference sequence). V dropped 6 bases and J dropped 2; count of bases not matched to a gene: 4. This CDR3 has 15 residues. The full variable domain, its missing parts supplied by reference TRBV19 and TRBJ1-4, is DGGITQSPKYLFRKEGQNVTLSCEQNLNHDAMYWYRQDPGQGLRLIYYSQIVNDFQKGDIAEGYSVSREKKESFPLTVTSAQKNPTAFYLCASRGTGRTNEKLFFGSGTQLSVL.

The rearrangement joins TRBV18 to TRBJ2-7, with 8 nucleotides matching TRBD1. The germline gives CDR1 KGHSH, CDR2 LQKENI. This CDR3 contains 15 residues. V was pared by 4 bases and J by 1 base, with 6 bases of the junction left unmatched. CDR3 nucleotides: TGTGCCAGCTCACGGGCTCGGACAGGGTCCTACGAGCAGTACTTC. Residues: CASSRARTGSYEQYF.

This clone appeared once. V is TRBV28 and J is TRBJ2-2; 13 bases line up with TRBD2. The CDR3 totals 16 residues. CDR1 and CDR2 from the germline V gene are MDHEN and SYDVKM. The V gene end was trimmed by 7 bases and the J gene end by 0 bases; junction bases not matched to a gene: 2. The CDR3 loop is CASIGTSGTNTGELFF. CDR3 coding DNA: TGTGCCAGCATCGGGACTAGCGGGACGAACACCGGGGAGCTGTTTTTT. The full variable domain, completed using reference TRBV28 and TRBJ2-2, is DVKVTQSSRYLVKRTGEKVFLECVQDMDHENMFWYRQDPGLGLRLIYFSYDVKMKEKGDIPEGYSVSREKKERFSLILESASTNQTSMYLCASIGTSGTNTGELFFGEGSRLTVL.

The chain uses TRBV11-2 and TRBJ2-1, with D tentatively TRBD1 (5 bases). This CDR3 is built from 15 residues. Germline V gene lookup returns CDR1 SGHAT and CDR2 FQNNGV. Trimming shortened V by 4 bases and J by 7 bases, and 17 bases separated the two germline ends. This CDR3 reads CASSSLGLGLNEQFF. CDR3 sequence (DNA): TGTGCCAGCAGCTCTTTGGGGCTAGGTTTGAATGAGCAGTTCTTC.

The chain links TRBV4-2 to TRBJ1-6, with 11 bases aligning to TRBD1. The germline V gene has CDR1 LGHNA and CDR2 YNFKEQ. V trimming: 4 bases; J trimming: 8 bases; junction bases outside the gene matches: 1. This CDR3 spans 14 amino acids. The CDR3 nucleotides are TGTGCCAGCAGCCGGGGACAGGGGGATTCACCCCTCCACTTT. This sequence encodes CASSRGQGDSPLHF.

J is TRBJ2-7 and V is TRBV7-9; TRBD1 agrees at 7 bases. CDR1 SEHNR and CDR2 FQNEAQ come from the germline V gene (reference sequence). J gave up 2 bases and V 0 bases, and 4 bases lay outside the gene matches. The CDR3 is 15 residues long. The DNA for the CDR3 is TGTGCCAGCAGCTTAGCGGACAGGCCTACCTACGAGCAGTACTTC. Protein product: CASSLADRPTYEQYF.

V gene TRBV29-1 combines with J gene TRBJ1-1; D unclear. V was shortened by 6 bases and J by 5 bases, with 13 bases between the two germline ends. The CDR3 has 12 amino acids. Germline assignment: CDR1 SQVTM and CDR2 ANQGSEA. CDR3 amino acids: CSVVLDGTEAFF. CDR3 DNA: TGCAGCGTAGTATTGGACGGGACTGAAGCTTTCTTT.

The genes are TRBV11-1 and TRBJ2-1; D uncertain. Germline V lookup: CDR1 SGHAT, CDR2 FQDESV (reference sequence). Trimming cost V 5 bases and J 0 bases, with 8 bases left between them. The CDR3 sequence is 14 residues long. The CDR3, as DNA: TGTGCCAGCAGCCCTTGGATCTCCTACAATGAGCAGTTCTTC. Protein: CASSPWISYNEQFF.

The V call is TRBV24-1, the J call TRBJ2-5, with a tentative D call TRBD1 (5 bases). The CDR3 loop spans 13 amino acids. V was pared by 10 bases and J by 5 bases, with 16 bases between. Germline CDR1 reads KGHDR; CDR2 reads SFDVKD. The CDR3 protein is CATQDVPGETQYF. The DNA of the CDR3 is TGTGCCACGCAAGACGTCCCAGGGGAGACCCAGTACTTC.

The V gene is TRBV6-4, the J gene TRBJ2-3; unclear D gene. CDR3 size: 15 residues. V lost 0 bases, J lost 2 bases, and 9 bases lay in between. The V gene's germline CDR1 is MRHNA and CDR2 SNTAGT. This chain's CDR3 is CASSDSRRITDTQYF. The CDR3 bases are TGTGCCAGCAGTGACTCAAGACGGATCACAGATACGCAGTATTTT.

The chain is built from TRBV20-1 and TRBJ2-1; possibly TRBD1 for D (6 bases). Between the trimmed V and J ends, which lost 3 bases and 5 bases, there was a span of 14 bases. The CDR3 is made up of 14 amino acids. Germline CDR1 is DFQATT and CDR2 is SNEGSKA (reference sequence). This CDR3 reads CSASGQLANNEQFF. Here the CDR3 DNA reads TGCAGTGCTAGTGGACAGTTAGCAAACAATGAGCAGTTCTTC.

The chain has TRBV6-2 or TRBV6-3 and TRBJ2-1; a weak D match, TRBD2 (5 bases). Trimming stripped 5 bases from V and 12 bases from J, with 20 bases between. There are 14 residues in the CDR3. Germline V lookup: CDR1 MNHEY, CDR2 SVGEGT. CDR3 region: CASSLTRVGAVQFF. In DNA form, the CDR3 reads TGTGCCAGCAGTCTAACGCGGGTGGGCGCCGTGCAGTTCTTC.

The rearrangement joins TRBV2 to TRBJ2-7; 12 bases agree with TRBD1. This CDR3 has 14 residues. Looked up from germline, CDR1 is SNHLY and CDR2 is FYNNEI. Trimming took 7 bases from V and 7 from J; bases not matched to a gene: 8. The CDR3 DNA reads TGTGCCAGCAAACCGGGACAGGGGGCGAAGGAGCAGTACTTC. This translates into CASKPGQGAKEQYF.

The rearrangement joins TRBV7-9 to TRBJ2-5, with unresolved D. The CDR3 sequence is 14 residues long. The germline V and J ends were trimmed by 2 bases and 2 bases, with 9 bases remaining between them. Germline lookup yields CDR1 SEHNR and CDR2 FQNEAQ (reference sequence). The chain's CDR3 is CASSLQSMQETQYF. The CDR3 DNA sequence: TGTGCCAGCAGCTTACAGTCCATGCAAGAGACCCAGTACTTC.

The rearrangement uses TRBV11-2 and TRBJ2-5; unclear D gene. V gave up 4 bases and J gave up 5 bases, with 11 bases separating them. The CDR3 has 13 amino acids. Germline V gene sequence: CDR1 SGHAT, CDR2 FQNNGV. CDR3 DNA: TGTGCCAGCAGCTCTAGGCCTCGGGAGACCCAGTACTTC. Its protein product is CASSSRPRETQYF.

V gene TRBV18 combines with J gene TRBJ1-4, with 8 nucleotides matching TRBD1. The length of the CDR3 is 13 residues. Trimming removed 7 bases from V and 5 bases from J; junction bases left unmatched: 3. Germline CDR1 reads KGHSH; CDR2 reads LQKENI. CDR3 in amino acids: CASFRDRNEKLFF. CDR3 in DNA: TGTGCCAGCTTCCGGGACAGGAATGAAAAACTGTTTTTT.